This TCR beta chain came from a study of blood T cell repertoires in COVID-19. On the study more broadly: COVID-19 samples, acute and convalescent, were from the United States, Italy and Spain. The cDNA or gDNA used as material had been derived from T cells, B-cell-depleted T cells, or PBMCs.

In the original analysis: Amplification from reference gene primers served as the basis for estimated nucleated cell counts. Libraries were prepared by immunoSEQ multiplex PCR; TCRdb keeps only in-frame clonotypes and omits some of them. That table is the source of V, J and clone size, and D and trimming were worked out from the DNA. Of roughly 290,000 clones detected, around 89% appear once; the ten largest clones hold about 0.8%. The sample taken for sequencing was peripheral blood. The receptor was isolated from a man aged 25-45 years with acute or convalescent COVID-19.

This CDR3 is CASSDRGTDEQFF. DNA for the CDR3: TGTGCCAGCTCGGACAGGGGTACGGATGAGCAGTTCTTC. V and J are TRBV6-6 and TRBJ2-1; TRBD1 matches at 9 bases. Germline V gene data show CDR1 as MNHNY and CDR2 as SVGAGI (reference sequence). J lost 8 bases, V lost 8 bases, and 7 bases had no gene match. CDR3 length: 13 amino acids.